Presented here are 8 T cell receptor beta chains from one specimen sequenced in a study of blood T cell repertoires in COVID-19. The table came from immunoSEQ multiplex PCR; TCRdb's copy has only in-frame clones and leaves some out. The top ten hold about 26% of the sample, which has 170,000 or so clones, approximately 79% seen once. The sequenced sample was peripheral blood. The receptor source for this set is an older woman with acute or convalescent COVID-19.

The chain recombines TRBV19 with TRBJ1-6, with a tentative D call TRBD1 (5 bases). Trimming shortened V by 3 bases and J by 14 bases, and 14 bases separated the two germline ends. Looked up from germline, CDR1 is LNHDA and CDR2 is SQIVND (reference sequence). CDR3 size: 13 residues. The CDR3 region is CASSMGGENALHF. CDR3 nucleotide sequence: TGTGCCAGTAGTATGGGGGGGGAGAACGCCCTCCACTTT.

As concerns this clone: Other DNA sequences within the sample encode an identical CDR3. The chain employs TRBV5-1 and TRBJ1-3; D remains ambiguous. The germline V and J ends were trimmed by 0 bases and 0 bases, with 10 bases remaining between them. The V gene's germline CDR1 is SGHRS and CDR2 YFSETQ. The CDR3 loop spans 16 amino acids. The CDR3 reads CASSLGGGGSGNTIYF. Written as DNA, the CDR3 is TGCGCCAGCAGCTTGGGTGGTGGAGGCTCTGGAAACACCATATATTTT.

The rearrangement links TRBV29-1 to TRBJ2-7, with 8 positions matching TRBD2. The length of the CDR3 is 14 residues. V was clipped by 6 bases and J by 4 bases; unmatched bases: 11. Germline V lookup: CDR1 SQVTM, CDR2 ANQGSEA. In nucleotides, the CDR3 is TGCAGCGTATGCTATAGCGGGGAGGGGTACGAGCAGTACTTC. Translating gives CSVCYSGEGYEQYF.

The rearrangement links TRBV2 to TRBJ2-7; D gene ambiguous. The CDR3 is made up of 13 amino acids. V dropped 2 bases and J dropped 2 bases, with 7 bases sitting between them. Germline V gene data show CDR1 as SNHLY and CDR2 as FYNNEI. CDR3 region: CASSETAPYEQYF. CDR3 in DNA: TGTGCCAGCAGTGAAACAGCCCCCTACGAGCAGTACTTC.

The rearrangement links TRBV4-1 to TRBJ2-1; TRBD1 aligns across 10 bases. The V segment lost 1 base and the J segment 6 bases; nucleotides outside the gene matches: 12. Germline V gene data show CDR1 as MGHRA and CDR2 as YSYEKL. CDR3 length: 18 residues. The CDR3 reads CASSQGLSGTGVVNEQFF. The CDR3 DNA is TGCGCCAGCAGCCAAGGGTTGTCCGGGACAGGGGTAGTCAATGAGCAGTTCTTC.

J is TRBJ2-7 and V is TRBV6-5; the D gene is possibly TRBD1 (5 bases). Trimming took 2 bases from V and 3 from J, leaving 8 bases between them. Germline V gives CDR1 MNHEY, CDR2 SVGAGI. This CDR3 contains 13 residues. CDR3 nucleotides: TGTGCCAGCAGTTACGGGGCCTACTACGAGCAGTACTTC. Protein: CASSYGAYYEQYF.

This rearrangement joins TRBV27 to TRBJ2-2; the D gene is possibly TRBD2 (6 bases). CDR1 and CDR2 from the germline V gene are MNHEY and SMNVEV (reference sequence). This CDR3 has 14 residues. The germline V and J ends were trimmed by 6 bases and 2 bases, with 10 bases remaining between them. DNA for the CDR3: TGTGCCAGCAGGACTAGACGAAACACCGGGGAGCTGTTTTTT. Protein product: CASRTRRNTGELFF.

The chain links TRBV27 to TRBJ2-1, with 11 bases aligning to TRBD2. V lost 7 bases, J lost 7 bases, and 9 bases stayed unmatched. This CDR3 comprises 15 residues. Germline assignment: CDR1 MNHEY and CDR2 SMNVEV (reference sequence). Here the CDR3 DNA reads TGTGCCAGCAATGCACTAGCGGGAGAAAGGAATGAGCAGTTCTTC. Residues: CASNALAGERNEQFF.